These T cell receptor beta chains were read from a single sample in a study of blood T cell repertoires in COVID-19. Sequenced by immunoSEQ multiplex PCR; TCRdb stores in-frame clones only, minus some. This sample has 300,000 to 500,000 clones, with approximately 86% found just once. What was sequenced was PBMCs or T cells enriched from blood (not recorded which). These receptors came from a woman in her forties with acute COVID-19. The CDR3 runs from the conserved cysteine through the conserved F or W. A D gene is named only where the DNA matches it firmly. The size entry is marked missing in some rows and otherwise reads once, few, many or a size class.

clone size: once
V gene: TRBV14
D gene: NA
J gene: TRBJ2-2
CDR3 protein: CASSQDLGAGELFF
CDR3 DNA: TGTGCCAGCAGCCAAGATTTAGGGGCCGGGGAGCTGTTTTTT

clone size: NA
V gene: TRBV6-5
D gene: TRBD2
J gene: TRBJ2-7
CDR3 protein: CASSYSASGVYEQYF
CDR3 DNA: TGTGCCAGCAGTTACTCGGCTAGCGGGGTCTACGAGCAGTACTTC

clone size: NA
V gene: TRBV14
D gene: TRBD1
J gene: TRBJ2-2
CDR3 protein: CASSPYTGQGITGELFF
CDR3 DNA: TGTGCCAGCAGCCCGTACACGGGACAGGGGATAACCGGGGAGCTGTTTTTT

clone size: NA
V gene: TRBV2
D gene: TRBD2
J gene: TRBJ2-7
CDR3 protein: CASTLAANYEQYF
CDR3 DNA: TGTGCCAGCACACTAGCGGCCAACTACGAGCAGTACTTC

clone size: NA
V gene: TRBV10-3
D gene: NA
J gene: TRBJ1-1
CDR3 protein: CATIRTANTEAFF
CDR3 DNA: TGTGCCACAATTCGGACAGCAAACACTGAAGCTTTCTTT

clone size: few
V gene: TRBV4-2
D gene: TRBD1
J gene: TRBJ2-7
CDR3 protein: CASSLNRGLAYEQYF
CDR3 DNA: TGTGCCAGCAGCCTGAACAGGGGGCTTGCCTACGAGCAGTACTTC

clone size: few
V gene: TRBV6-5
D gene: TRBD1
J gene: TRBJ1-2
CDR3 protein: CASFRGIEGYTF
CDR3 DNA: TGTGCCAGCTTCAGGGGGATCGAAGGCTACACCTTC

clone size: NA
V gene: TRBV4-2
D gene: NA
J gene: TRBJ2-2
CDR3 protein: CASSQDRGEAGELFF
CDR3 DNA: TGTGCCAGCAGCCAAGATCGAGGGGAGGCCGGGGAGCTGTTTTTT

clone size: NA
V gene: TRBV18
D gene: NA
J gene: TRBJ1-3
CDR3 protein: CASSMSVTSSGNTIYF
CDR3 DNA: TGTGCCAGCTCAATGTCCGTAACAAGCTCTGGAAACACCATATATTTT

clone size: once
V gene: TRBV6-6
D gene: TRBD2
J gene: TRBJ2-5
CDR3 protein: CASSLAGVETQYF
CDR3 DNA: TGTGCCAGCAGTTTGGCGGGGGTGGAGACCCAGTACTTC

clone size: NA
V gene: TRBV5-5
D gene: NA
J gene: TRBJ2-7
CDR3 protein: CASSLEAPYEQYF
CDR3 DNA: TGTGCCAGCAGCTTAGAGGCTCCCTACGAGCAGTACTTC

clone size: NA
V gene: TRBV27
D gene: NA
J gene: TRBJ1-6
CDR3 protein: CASSPNSPLHF
CDR3 DNA: TGTGCCAGCAGTCCAAATTCACCCCTCCACTTT

clone size: NA
V gene: TRBV13
D gene: TRBD1
J gene: TRBJ1-2
CDR3 protein: CASSLDRDRVLGNYGYTF
CDR3 DNA: TGTGCCAGCAGCCTCGACCGGGACAGGGTTCTCGGGAACTATGGCTACACCTTC

clone size: NA
V gene: TRBV5-5
D gene: NA
J gene: TRBJ1-4
CDR3 protein: CASSRQSRGWTNEKLFF
CDR3 DNA: TGTGCCAGCAGCCGCCAATCCAGGGGCTGGACTAATGAAAAACTGTTTTTT

clone size: NA
V gene: TRBV7-5
D gene: NA
J gene: TRBJ1-5
CDR3 protein: CARSFNPYSNQPQHF
CDR3 DNA: TGTGCCAGAAGCTTTAACCCCTATAGCAATCAGCCCCAGCATTTT

clone size: NA
V gene: TRBV4-2
D gene: TRBD2
J gene: TRBJ2-3
CDR3 protein: CASSHNSGGALDTQYF
CDR3 DNA: TGTGCCAGCAGCCATAACAGCGGGGGGGCCCTAGATACGCAGTATTTT

clone size: few
V gene: TRBV5-5
D gene: NA
J gene: TRBJ1-1
CDR3 protein: CASSLGQGYPLNTEAFF
CDR3 DNA: TGTGCCAGCAGCTTGGGCCAGGGTTACCCCTTGAACACTGAAGCTTTCTTT

clone size: once
V gene: TRBV7-2
D gene: NA
J gene: TRBJ2-5
CDR3 protein: CASRQAGRGETQYF
CDR3 DNA: TGTGCCAGCAGACAGGCAGGGCGAGGAGAGACCCAGTACTTC

clone size: NA
V gene: TRBV5-8
D gene: NA
J gene: TRBJ2-7
CDR3 protein: CASSLGGDISYEQYF
CDR3 DNA: TGTGCCAGCAGCTTGGGGGGGGATATCTCCTACGAGCAGTACTTC

clone size: once
V gene: TRBV3-1/TRBV3-2
D gene: TRBD2
J gene: TRBJ2-7
CDR3 protein: CASSPGLAGALEQYF
CDR3 DNA: TGTGCCAGCAGCCCCGGACTAGCGGGGGCGTTGGAGCAGTACTTC

clone size: NA
V gene: TRBV5-8
D gene: NA
J gene: TRBJ1-5
CDR3 protein: CASSLQIQGMDQPQHF
CDR3 DNA: TGTGCCAGCAGCCTCCAAATACAGGGAATGGATCAGCCCCAGCATTTT

clone size: NA
V gene: TRBV5-4
D gene: NA
J gene: TRBJ2-5
CDR3 protein: CASSFGLGRETQYF
CDR3 DNA: TGTGCCAGCAGCTTCGGGTTGGGTCGGGAGACCCAGTACTTC

clone size: NA
V gene: TRBV2
D gene: NA
J gene: TRBJ2-7
CDR3 protein: CASSGDRYEQYF
CDR3 DNA: TGTGCCAGCAGTGGCGACAGATACGAGCAGTACTTC

clone size: NA
V gene: TRBV30
D gene: TRBD1
J gene: TRBJ1-1
CDR3 protein: CAWSPGTGVTEAFF
CDR3 DNA: TGTGCCTGGAGCCCCGGGACAGGGGTTACTGAAGCTTTCTTT

clone size: NA
V gene: TRBV29-1
D gene: NA
J gene: TRBJ1-1
CDR3 protein: CSVEPTGGNTEAFF
CDR3 DNA: TGCAGCGTTGAACCGACCGGGGGGAACACTGAAGCTTTCTTT

clone size: NA
V gene: TRBV5-6
D gene: NA
J gene: TRBJ2-2
CDR3 protein: CASSGRWAGELFF
CDR3 DNA: TGTGCCAGCAGCGGCAGGTGGGCCGGGGAGCTGTTTTTT

clone size: NA
V gene: TRBV9
D gene: TRBD2
J gene: TRBJ2-1
CDR3 protein: CASSGPGLAALNEQFF
CDR3 DNA: TGTGCCAGCAGCGGACCGGGACTAGCGGCCCTCAATGAGCAGTTCTTC

clone size: NA
V gene: TRBV3-1/TRBV3-2
D gene: TRBD2
J gene: TRBJ2-3
CDR3 protein: CASSQFGRGPVVDTQYF
CDR3 DNA: TGTGCCAGCAGCCAGTTCGGGAGGGGCCCGGTGGTAGATACGCAGTATTTT

clone size: NA
V gene: TRBV10-3
D gene: NA
J gene: TRBJ1-3
CDR3 protein: CAISSTGGNTIYF
CDR3 DNA: TGTGCCATCAGTTCGACAGGTGGAAACACCATATATTTT

clone size: NA
V gene: TRBV20-1
D gene: NA
J gene: TRBJ2-5
CDR3 protein: CSFQIQETQYF
CDR3 DNA: TGCAGTTTTCAGATCCAAGAGACCCAGTACTTC

clone size: NA
V gene: TRBV5-1
D gene: NA
J gene: TRBJ1-5
CDR3 protein: CASSLDTGFNQPQHF
CDR3 DNA: TGCGCCAGCAGCCTCGATACGGGGTTCAATCAGCCCCAGCATTTT

clone size: NA
V gene: TRBV2
D gene: NA
J gene: TRBJ1-1
CDR3 protein: CASTRAWNTEAFF
CDR3 DNA: TGTGCCAGCACCCGAGCATGGAACACTGAAGCTTTCTTT

clone size: NA
V gene: TRBV11-3
D gene: TRBD1
J gene: TRBJ2-5
CDR3 protein: CASSRRTGGETQYF
CDR3 DNA: TGTGCCAGCAGCCGCAGAACAGGGGGAGAGACCCAGTACTTC

clone size: NA
V gene: TRBV24-1
D gene: NA
J gene: TRBJ2-2
CDR3 protein: CATRGQSTGELFF
CDR3 DNA: TGTGCCACCAGGGGACAATCAACCGGGGAGCTGTTTTTT

clone size: NA
V gene: TRBV5-5
D gene: TRBD1
J gene: TRBJ2-7
CDR3 protein: CASSTGQGDDEQYF
CDR3 DNA: TGTGCCAGCAGCACCGGACAGGGGGACGACGAGCAGTACTTC

clone size: NA
V gene: TRBV5-8
D gene: NA
J gene: TRBJ1-3
CDR3 protein: CASSWVRSSGNTIYF
CDR3 DNA: TGTGCCAGCAGCTGGGTCCGGAGCTCTGGAAACACCATATATTTT